This T cell receptor beta chain originates from a study of cytomegalovirus exposure and HLA in healthy donors. In the study overall: Later analysis reported that the 95 to 150 validation repertoires shared the platform of the roughly 700 first-cohort repertoires.

J lost 4 bases, V lost 2 bases, and 14 bases had no gene match. Germline-derived CDR1 and CDR2 are GTSNPN and SVGIG (reference sequence). This CDR3 has 16 residues. Sequencing was performed with immunoSEQ multiplex PCR; in TCRdb, only in-frame clones are kept and a portion is missing. The profile shows 75,000 to 90,000 clones, 90% to 96% of them singletons. The chain joins TRBV30 to TRBJ2-7; 7 nucleotides line up with TRBD1. The sequence came from a man younger than 35 in good health and CMV-seropositive. Sequencing was carried out using PBMCs. The CDR3 here is CAWSSVGGQIFYEQYF. In DNA form, the CDR3 reads TGTGCCTGGAGTTCGGTTGGGGGACAGATTTTTTACGAGCAGTACTTC.